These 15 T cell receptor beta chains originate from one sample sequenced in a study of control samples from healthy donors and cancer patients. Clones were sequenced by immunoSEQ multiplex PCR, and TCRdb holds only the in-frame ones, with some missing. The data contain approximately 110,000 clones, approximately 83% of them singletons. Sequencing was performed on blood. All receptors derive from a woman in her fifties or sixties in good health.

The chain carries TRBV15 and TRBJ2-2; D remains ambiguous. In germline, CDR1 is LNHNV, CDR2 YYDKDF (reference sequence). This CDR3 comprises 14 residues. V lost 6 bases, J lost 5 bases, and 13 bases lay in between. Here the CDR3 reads CATSPGWGTGELFF. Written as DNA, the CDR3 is TGTGCCACCAGTCCCGGCTGGGGAACCGGGGAGCTGTTTTTT. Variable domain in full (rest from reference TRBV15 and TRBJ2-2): DAMVIQNPRYQVTQFGKPVTLSCSQTLNHNVMYWYQQKSSQAPKLLFHYYDKDFNNEADTPDNFQSRRPNTSFCFLDIRSPGLGDTAMYLCATSPGWGTGELFFGEGSRLTVL.

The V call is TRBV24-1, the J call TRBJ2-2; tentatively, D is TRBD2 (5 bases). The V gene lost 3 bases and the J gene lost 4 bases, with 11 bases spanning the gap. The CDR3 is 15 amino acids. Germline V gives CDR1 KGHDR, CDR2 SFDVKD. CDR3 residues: CATSDRTRTTGELFF. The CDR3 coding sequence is TGTGCCACCAGTGATCGCACTAGGACCACCGGGGAGCTGTTTTTT.

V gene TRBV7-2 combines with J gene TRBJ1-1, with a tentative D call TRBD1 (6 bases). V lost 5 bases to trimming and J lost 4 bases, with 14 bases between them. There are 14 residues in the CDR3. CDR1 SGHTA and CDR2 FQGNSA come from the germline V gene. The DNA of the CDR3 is TGTGCCAGCAGCCGGGGTGGGGGGCTCACTGAAGCTTTCTTT. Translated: CASSRGGGLTEAFF.

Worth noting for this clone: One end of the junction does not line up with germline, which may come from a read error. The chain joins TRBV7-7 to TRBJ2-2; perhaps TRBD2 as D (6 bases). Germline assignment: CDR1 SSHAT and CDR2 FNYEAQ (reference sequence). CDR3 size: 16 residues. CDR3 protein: CASSLVGGAGTGELFF. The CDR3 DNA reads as TGTGCTAGCAGCTTAGTTGGAGGGGCAGGCACCGGGGAGCTGTTTTTT.

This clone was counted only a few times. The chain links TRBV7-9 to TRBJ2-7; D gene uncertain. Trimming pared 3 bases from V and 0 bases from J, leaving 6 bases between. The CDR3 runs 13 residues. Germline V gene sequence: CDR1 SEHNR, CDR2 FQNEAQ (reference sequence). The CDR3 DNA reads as TGTGCCAGCAGCTTCTACAACTCCTACGAGCAGTACTTC. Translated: CASSFYNSYEQYF.

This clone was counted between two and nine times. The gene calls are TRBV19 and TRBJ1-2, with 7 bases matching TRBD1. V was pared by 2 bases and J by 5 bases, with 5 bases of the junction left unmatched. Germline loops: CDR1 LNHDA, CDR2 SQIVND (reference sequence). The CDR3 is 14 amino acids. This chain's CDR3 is CASSISPGGYGYTF. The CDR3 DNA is TGTGCCAGTAGTATATCCCCAGGGGGTTATGGCTACACCTTC.

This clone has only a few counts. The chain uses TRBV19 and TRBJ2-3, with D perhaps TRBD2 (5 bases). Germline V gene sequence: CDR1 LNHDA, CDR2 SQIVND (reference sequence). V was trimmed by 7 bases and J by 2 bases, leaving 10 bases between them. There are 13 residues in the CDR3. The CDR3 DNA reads TGTGCCAGTAAGGGCGGGCTCACAGATACGCAGTATTTT. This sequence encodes CASKGGLTDTQYF.

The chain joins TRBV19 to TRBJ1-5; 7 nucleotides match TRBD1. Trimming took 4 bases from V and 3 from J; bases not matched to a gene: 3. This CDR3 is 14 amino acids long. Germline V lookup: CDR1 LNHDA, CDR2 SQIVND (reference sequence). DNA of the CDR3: TGTGCCAGTAGTACGGGACAGAACAATCAGCCCCAGCATTTT. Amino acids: CASSTGQNNQPQHF.

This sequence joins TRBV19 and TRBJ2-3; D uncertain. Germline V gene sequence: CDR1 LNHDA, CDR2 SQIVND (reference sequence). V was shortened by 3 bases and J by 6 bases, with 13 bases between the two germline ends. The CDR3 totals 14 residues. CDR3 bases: TGTGCCAGTAGTATTGGTGGCGGAAGGGATACGCAGTATTTT. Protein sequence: CASSIGGGRDTQYF.

CDR3 loop: CSASLGSRYQPQHF. The CDR3 coding sequence is TGCAGTGCTAGTCTAGGGTCCAGATATCAGCCCCAGCATTTT. The rearrangement uses TRBV20-1 and TRBJ1-5; D unresolved. Germline values: CDR1 DFQATT, CDR2 SNEGSKA (reference sequence). The CDR3 runs to 14 residues. Trimming left V 3 bases short and J 5 bases short, with 14 bases between.

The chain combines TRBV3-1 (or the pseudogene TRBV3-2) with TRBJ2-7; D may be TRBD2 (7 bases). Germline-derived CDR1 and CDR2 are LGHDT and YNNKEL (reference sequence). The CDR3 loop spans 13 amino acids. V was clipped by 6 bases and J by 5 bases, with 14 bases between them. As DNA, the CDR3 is TGTGCCAGCAGTTGGAGGGGGGGGGACGAGCAGTACTTC. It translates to CASSWRGGDEQYF.

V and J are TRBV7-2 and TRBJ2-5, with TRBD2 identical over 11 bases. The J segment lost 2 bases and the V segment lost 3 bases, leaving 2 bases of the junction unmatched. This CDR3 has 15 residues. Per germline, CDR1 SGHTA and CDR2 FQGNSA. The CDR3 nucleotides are TGTGCCAGCAGCTTTTTAGCGGGAGGGCAAGAGACCCAGTACTTC. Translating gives CASSFLAGGQETQYF.

The CDR3 sequence is CASSQEGQGAFF. CDR3 DNA: TGCGCCAGCAGCCAAGAGGGACAGGGAGCTTTCTTT. The chain carries TRBV4-3 and TRBJ1-1; TRBD1 agrees at 9 bases. The CDR3 totals 12 residues. V was pared by 0 bases and J by 10 bases, with 0 bases of the junction left unmatched. From germline, CDR1 is LGHNA and CDR2 YSLEER.

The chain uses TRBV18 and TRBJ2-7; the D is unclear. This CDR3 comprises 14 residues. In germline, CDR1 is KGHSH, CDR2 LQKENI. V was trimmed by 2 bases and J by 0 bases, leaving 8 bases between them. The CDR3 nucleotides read TGTGCCAGCTCACCAAAGGAGCACTCCTACGAGCAGTACTTC. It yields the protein CASSPKEHSYEQYF. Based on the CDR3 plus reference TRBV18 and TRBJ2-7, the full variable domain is NAGVMQNPRHLVRRRGQEARLRCSPMKGHSHVYWYRQLPEEGLKFMVYLQKENIIDESGMPKERFSAEFPKEGPSILRIQQVVRGDSAAYFCASSPKEHSYEQYFGPGTRLTVT.

CDR3 sequence (DNA): TGTGCCAGCAGTCCCGGGAACACCCGGCTAAATGAGCAGTTCTTC. It codes for CASSPGNTRLNEQFF. The V gene is TRBV7-2, the J gene TRBJ2-1; a weak D match, TRBD2 (5 bases). Germline V gene data show CDR1 as SGHTA and CDR2 as FQGNSA. V lost 6 bases, J lost 7 bases, and 19 bases lay in between. This CDR3 comprises 15 residues.